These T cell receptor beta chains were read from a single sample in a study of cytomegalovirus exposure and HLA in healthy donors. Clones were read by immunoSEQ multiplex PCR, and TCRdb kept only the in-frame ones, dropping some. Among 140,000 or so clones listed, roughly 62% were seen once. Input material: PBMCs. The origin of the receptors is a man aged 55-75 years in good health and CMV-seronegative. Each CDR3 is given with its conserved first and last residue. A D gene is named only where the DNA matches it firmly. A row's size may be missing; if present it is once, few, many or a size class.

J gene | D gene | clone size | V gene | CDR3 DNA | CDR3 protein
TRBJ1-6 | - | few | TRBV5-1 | TGCGCCAGCAGCTTGTGGACAGCCGAATCATCCCTCCACTTT | CASSLWTAESSLHF
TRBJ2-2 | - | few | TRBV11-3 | TGTGCCAGCAGCTTAGATGGGAGTGTCCCAATACCCACCGGGGAGCTGTTTTTT | CASSLDGSVPIPTGELFF
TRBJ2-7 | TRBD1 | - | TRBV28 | TGTGCCAGCAGTATACCGGGACAGGGGGTGACCGAGCAGTACTTC | CASSIPGQGVTEQYF
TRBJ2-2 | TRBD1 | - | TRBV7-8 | TGTGCCAGCAGCTTCGAGGGGGCGGACACCGGGGAGCTGTTTTTT | CASSFEGADTGELFF
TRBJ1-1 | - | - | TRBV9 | TGTGCCAGCAGCGTTACGACTGAGGTGGGCACTGAAGCTTTCTTT | CASSVTTEVGTEAFF
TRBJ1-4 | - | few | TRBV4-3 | TGCGCCAGCAGCCAAGATGTCCGGGGGAATGAAAAACTGTTTTTT | CASSQDVRGNEKLFF
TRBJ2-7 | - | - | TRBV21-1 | TGTGCCAGCAGCAAAGTTATTAGCAGCGGGAGGGCCTGGTACGAGCAGTACTTC | CASSKVISSGRAWYEQYF
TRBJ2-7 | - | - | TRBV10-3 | TGTGCCATCAGTGACAAGCGGAGAACCTACGAGCAGTACTTC | CAISDKRRTYEQYF
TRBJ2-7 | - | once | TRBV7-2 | TGTGCCAGCAGCCCCTCAGCGGTGAGCTCCTACGAGCAGTACTTC | CASSPSAVSSYEQYF
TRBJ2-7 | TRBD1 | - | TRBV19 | TGTGCCAGTAGTATAGAACGGGACAGGGGGCATGGCGAGCAGTACTTC | CASSIERDRGHGEQYF
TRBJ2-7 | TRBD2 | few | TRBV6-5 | TGTGCCAGCAGTTACACCGGGACTACCGACTACGAGCAGTACTTC | CASSYTGTTDYEQYF
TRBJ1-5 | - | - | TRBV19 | TGTGCCAGTATCACTACTTTCGGAGGGCAGCCCCAGCATTTT | CASITTFGGQPQHF
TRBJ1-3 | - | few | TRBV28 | TGTGCCAGCAGTCCAGGGCTCACCCCCGGAAACACCATATATTTT | CASSPGLTPGNTIYF
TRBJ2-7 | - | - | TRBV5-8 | TGTGCCAGCAGCTTGGAACAGGTGCTTTGGGAGCAGTACTTC | CASSLEQVLWEQYF
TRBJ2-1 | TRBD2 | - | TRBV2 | TGTGCCAGCAGTGGACTAGCGGGAGGGCAGGGGTTCTTC | CASSGLAGGQGFF
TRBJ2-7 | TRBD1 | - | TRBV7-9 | TGTGCCAGCAGCCGGGACAGCAATGCCTACGAGCAGTACTTC | CASSRDSNAYEQYF
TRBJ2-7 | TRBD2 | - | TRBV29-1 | TGCAGCGCCCAAGGACTAGCGGGAGGAACCTACGAGCAGTACTTC | CSAQGLAGGTYEQYF
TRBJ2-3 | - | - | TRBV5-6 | TGTGCCGGACAATTTGGTGCCGGGGGAAGCACAGATACGCAGTATTTT | CAGQFGAGGSTDTQYF
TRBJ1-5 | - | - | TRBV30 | TGTGCCTGGAGTGTGGAGGGCGGAGTTACTCAGCCCCAGCATTTT | CAWSVEGGVTQPQHF
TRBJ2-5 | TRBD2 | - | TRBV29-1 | TGCAGCGTTGAGGCGGGAGTTTTTTTAGAGACCCAGTACTTC | CSVEAGVFLETQYF
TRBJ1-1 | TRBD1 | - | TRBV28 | TGTGCCAGCAGTCTAGGACAGGATGAAGCTTTCTTT | CASSLGQDEAFF
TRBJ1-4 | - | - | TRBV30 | TGTGCCTGGAGTGGGCAGTATAATGAAAAACTGTTTTTT | CAWSGQYNEKLFF
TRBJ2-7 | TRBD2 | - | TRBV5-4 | TGTGCCAGCAGCTTGGATCTAGCGGGAGATAGGGAGCAGTACTTC | CASSLDLAGDREQYF
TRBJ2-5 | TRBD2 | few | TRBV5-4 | TGTGCCAGCAGCTTGGGGCGGGAGGGCCAAGGGACCCAGTACTTC | CASSLGREGQGTQYF
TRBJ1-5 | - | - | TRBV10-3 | TGTGCCATCAGTCAAACAGGGTTGTATAGCAATCAGCCCCAGCATTTT | CAISQTGLYSNQPQHF
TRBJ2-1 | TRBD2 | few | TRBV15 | TGTGCCACCAGCAGAGGACTAGCGGGAGGAACTGAGCAGTTCTTC | CATSRGLAGGTEQFF
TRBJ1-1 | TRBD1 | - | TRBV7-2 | TGTGCCAGCAGCTTCTTAGAGACAGGGCGGAACACTGAAGCTTTCTTT | CASSFLETGRNTEAFF
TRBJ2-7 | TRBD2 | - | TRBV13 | TGTGCCAGCAGCCCACTAGCGGGGGACTCCTACGAGCAGTACTTC | CASSPLAGDSYEQYF